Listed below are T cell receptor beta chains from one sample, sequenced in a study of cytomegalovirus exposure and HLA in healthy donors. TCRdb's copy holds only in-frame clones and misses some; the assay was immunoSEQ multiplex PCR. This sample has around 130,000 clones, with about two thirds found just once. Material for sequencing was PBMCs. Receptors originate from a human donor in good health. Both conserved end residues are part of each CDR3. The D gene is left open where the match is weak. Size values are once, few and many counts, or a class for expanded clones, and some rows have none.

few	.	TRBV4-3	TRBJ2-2	CASSQEGAWPGELFF	TGCGCCAGCAGCCAAGAGGGGGCATGGCCCGGGGAGCTGTTTTTT
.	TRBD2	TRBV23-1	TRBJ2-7	CASSQLPGLAGEQYF	TGCGCCAGCAGTCAACTACCGGGACTAGCGGGCGAGCAGTACTTC
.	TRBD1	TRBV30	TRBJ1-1	CAWSEGQMNTEAFF	TGTGCCTGGAGTGAGGGACAGATGAACACTGAAGCTTTCTTT
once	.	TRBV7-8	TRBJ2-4	CASSFGEAKNIQYF	TGTGCCAGCAGCTTCGGAGAGGCCAAAAACATTCAGTACTTC
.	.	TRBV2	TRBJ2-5	CASSEARGQETQYF	TGTGCCAGCAGTGAAGCCCGGGGCCAAGAGACCCAGTACTTC
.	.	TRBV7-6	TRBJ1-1	CASSPRGALNTEAFF	TGTGCCAGCAGCCCCCGTGGGGCCCTGAACACTGAAGCTTTCTTT
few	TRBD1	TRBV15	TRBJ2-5	CATSRRTGKETQYF	TGTGCCACCAGCAGGCGGACAGGGAAAGAGACCCAGTACTTC
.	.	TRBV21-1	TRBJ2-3	CASSKLDSTTDTQYF	TGTGCCAGCAGCAAACTGGACAGTACCACAGATACGCAGTATTTT
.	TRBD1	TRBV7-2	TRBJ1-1	CASSLRPWGQGHEAFF	TGTGCCAGCAGCTTAAGACCATGGGGACAGGGTCATGAAGCTTTCTTT
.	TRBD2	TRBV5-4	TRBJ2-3	CASSWGQREGTDTQYF	TGTGCCAGCAGCTGGGGGCAGCGGGAGGGCACAGATACGCAGTATTTT
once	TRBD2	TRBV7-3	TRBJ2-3	CASSFTSDRADTQYF	TGTGCCAGCAGCTTCACTAGCGACCGGGCAGATACGCAGTATTTT
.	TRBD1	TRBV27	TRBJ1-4	CASRTGGVGEKLFF	TGTGCCAGCAGGACAGGGGGCGTTGGGGAAAAACTGTTTTTT
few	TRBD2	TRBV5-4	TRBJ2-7	CASSLAREREEQYF	TGTGCCAGCAGCTTGGCACGGGAGCGGGAAGAGCAGTACTTC
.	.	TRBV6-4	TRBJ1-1	CASRATGGINTEAFF	TGTGCCAGTCGGGCCACAGGTGGGATTAACACTGAAGCTTTCTTT
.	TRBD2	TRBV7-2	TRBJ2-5	CASNFVRGGGGETQYF	TGTGCCAGCAATTTTGTCCGCGGGGGGGGCGGTGAGACCCAGTACTTC
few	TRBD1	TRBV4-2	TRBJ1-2	CASTTPGGNYGYTF	TGTGCCAGCACCACACCAGGGGGGAACTATGGCTACACCTTC
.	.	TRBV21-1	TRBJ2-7	CASSIPLTSGRAVGLSEQYF	TGTGCCAGCAGCATTCCTCTGACTAGCGGGAGGGCCGTCGGACTTAGCGAGCAGTACTTC
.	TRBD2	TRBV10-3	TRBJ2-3	CAISKSGSLDTQYF	TGTGCCATCAGTAAAAGCGGGAGCCTGGATACGCAGTATTTT
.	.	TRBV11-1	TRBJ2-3	CASSSRGGGLVGTQYF	TGTGCCAGCAGCTCCAGAGGGGGAGGACTAGTTGGTACGCAGTATTTT
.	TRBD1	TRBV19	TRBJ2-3	CASSRTGAFGGGTDTQYF	TGTGCCAGTAGTAGGACAGGGGCGTTCGGGGGTGGCACAGATACGCAGTATTTT
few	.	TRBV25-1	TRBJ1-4	CASSEAGRREKLFF	TGTGCCAGCAGTGAGGCAGGGCGACGTGAAAAACTGTTTTTT
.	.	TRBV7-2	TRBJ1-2	CASSLGGGPRGYTF	TGTGCCAGCAGCTTAGGGGGGGGCCCGAGAGGCTACACCTTC
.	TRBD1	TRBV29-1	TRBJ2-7	CSVGAGGSYEQYF	TGCAGCGTTGGGGCAGGGGGCTCCTACGAGCAGTACTTC
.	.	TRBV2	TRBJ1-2	CASGEGYGYTF	TGTGCCAGCGGGGAGGGGTATGGCTACACCTTC
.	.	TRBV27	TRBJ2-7	CASSWAGRSYEQYF	TGTGCCAGCAGTTGGGCAGGGCGCTCCTACGAGCAGTACTTC
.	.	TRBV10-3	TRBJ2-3	CAINHPRAGDTDTQYF	TGTGCCATCAATCATCCGAGGGCAGGGGACACAGATACGCAGTATTTT
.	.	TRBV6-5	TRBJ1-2	CASSPQGRGYTF	TGTGCCAGCAGTCCCCAGGGTCGCGGCTACACCTTC
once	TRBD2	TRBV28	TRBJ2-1	CASSFVSGGRSNEQFF	TGTGCCAGCAGTTTTGTTTCGGGCGGGAGGTCTAATGAGCAGTTCTTC